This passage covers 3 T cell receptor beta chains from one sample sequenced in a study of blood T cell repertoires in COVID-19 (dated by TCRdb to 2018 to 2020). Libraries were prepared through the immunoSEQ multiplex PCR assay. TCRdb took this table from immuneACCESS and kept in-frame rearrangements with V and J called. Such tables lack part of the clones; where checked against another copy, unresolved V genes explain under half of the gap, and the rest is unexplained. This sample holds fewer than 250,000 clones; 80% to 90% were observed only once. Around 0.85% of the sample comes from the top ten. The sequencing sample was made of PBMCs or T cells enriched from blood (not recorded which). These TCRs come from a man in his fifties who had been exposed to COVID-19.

The CDR3 DNA sequence: TGTGCCAGCAGCCCTGTCGGGTTCGGTGGCTACACCTTC. This codes for CASSPVGFGGYTF. The genes are TRBV27 and TRBJ1-2; D call uncertain. CDR3 length equals 13 residues. Germline lookup yields CDR1 MNHEY and CDR2 SMNVEV (reference sequence). V was cut by 6 bases and J by 7 bases, with 15 bases left in between.

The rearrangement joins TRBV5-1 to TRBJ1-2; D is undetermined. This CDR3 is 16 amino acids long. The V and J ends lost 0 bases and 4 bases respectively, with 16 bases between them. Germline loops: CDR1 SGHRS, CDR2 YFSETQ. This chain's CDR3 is CASSLAGPGRGYGYTF. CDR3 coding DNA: TGCGCCAGCAGCTTGGCGGGTCCAGGTCGGGGCTATGGCTACACCTTC.

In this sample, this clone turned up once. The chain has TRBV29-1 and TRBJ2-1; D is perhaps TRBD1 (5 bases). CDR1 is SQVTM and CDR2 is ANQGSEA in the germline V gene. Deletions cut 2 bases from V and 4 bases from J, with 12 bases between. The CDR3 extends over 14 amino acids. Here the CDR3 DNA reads TGCAGCGTTGAATATTTGACAGTTTACAATGAGCAGTTCTTC. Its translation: CSVEYLTVYNEQFF.